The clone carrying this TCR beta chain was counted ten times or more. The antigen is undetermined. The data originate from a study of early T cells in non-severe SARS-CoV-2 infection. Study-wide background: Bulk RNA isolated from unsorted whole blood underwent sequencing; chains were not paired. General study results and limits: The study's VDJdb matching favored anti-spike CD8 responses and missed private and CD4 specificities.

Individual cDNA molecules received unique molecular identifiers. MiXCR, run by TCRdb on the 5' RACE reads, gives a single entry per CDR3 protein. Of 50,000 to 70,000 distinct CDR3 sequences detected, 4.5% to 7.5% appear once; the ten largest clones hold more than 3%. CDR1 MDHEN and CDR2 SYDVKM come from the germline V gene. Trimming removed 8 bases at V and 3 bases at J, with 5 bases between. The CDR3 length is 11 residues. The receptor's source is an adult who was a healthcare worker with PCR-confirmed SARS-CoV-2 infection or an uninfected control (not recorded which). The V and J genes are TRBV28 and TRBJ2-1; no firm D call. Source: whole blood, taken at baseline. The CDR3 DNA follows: TGTGCCAGCGGGTACTACAATGAGCAGTTCTTC. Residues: CASGYYNEQFF. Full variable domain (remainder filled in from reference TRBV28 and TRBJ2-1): DVKVTQSSRYLVKRTGEKVFLECVQDMDHENMFWYRQDPGLGLRLIYFSYDVKMKEKGDIPEGYSVSREKKERFSLILESASTNQTSMYLCASGYYNEQFFGPGTRLTVL.